This T cell receptor (beta chain) was documented in a study of cytomegalovirus exposure and HLA in healthy donors. Study-wide context: The approximately 110 validation repertoires used the same platform as the 666 first-cohort repertoires, a later analysis reported.

General study results and limits: Cytomegalovirus association was assigned to approximately 160 TCR beta chains. The tendency of first-cohort TCR clusters to co-occur in the approximately 110 validation repertoires was the finding of a later analysis. Rarity marked most TCR sequences, yet some public TCRs occurred in many donors.

With regard to this clone: Its matching antigen is unknown.

V lost 5 bases, J lost 1 base, and 18 bases lay in between. Germline CDR1 reads SQVTM; CDR2 reads ANQGSEA. This CDR3 comprises 16 residues. This table comes from immunoSEQ multiplex PCR, and its TCRdb copy is limited to in-frame clones, with some not included. The sample has more than 95,000 clones, roughly 94% seen once. The J gene is TRBJ2-1, the V gene TRBV29-1, with a possible D match to TRBD2 (5 bases). The sequence derives from a woman aged 18-30 years in good health and CMV-seronegative. Material for sequencing was PBMCs. The CDR3 protein is CSVFSLLAGSYNEQFF. DNA for the CDR3: TGCAGCGTTTTTTCCCTGCTAGCCGGATCCTACAATGAGCAGTTCTTC.